This passage covers 21 T cell receptor beta chains from one sample sequenced in a study of blood T cell repertoires in COVID-19. Profiling relied on immunoSEQ multiplex PCR, and the TCRdb table lists in-frame clones only, not all of them. The data show roughly 120,000 clones, approximately 85% seen once. The sequencing sample was made of peripheral blood. Receptors were obtained from a woman of 80 years or more with COVID-19, enrolled during active disease.

V gene TRBV11-2 combines with J gene TRBJ2-3; TRBD2 agrees at 9 bases. Trimming at V came to 1 base and at J to 1 base, leaving 0 bases not matched to a gene. CDR3 size: 15 residues. The V gene's germline CDR1 is SGHAT and CDR2 FQNNGV. The CDR3 DNA follows: TGTGCCAGCAGCTTAGTAGCGGGGGGCACAGATACGCAGTATTTT. This sequence encodes CASSLVAGGTDTQYF.

This chain uses TRBV7-8 with TRBJ2-3; 9 nucleotides agree with TRBD2. CDR1 and CDR2 (germline): SGHVS, FQNEAQ. Trimming at V came to 5 bases and at J to 2 bases, leaving 8 bases not matched to a gene. The CDR3 is 16 residues long. The CDR3 DNA follows: TGTGCCAGCAGCCCTAGTAGCGGGAGACCCACAGATACGCAGTATTTT. Translating it yields CASSPSSGRPTDTQYF.

The chain recombines TRBV14 with TRBJ2-5, with a possible D match to TRBD2 (5 bases). CDR1 is SGHDN and CDR2 is FVKESK in the germline V gene. The CDR3 has 14 amino acids. V lost 3 bases to trimming and J lost 3 bases, with 11 bases between them. This CDR3 reads CASSQDPGKETQYF. CDR3 bases: TGTGCCAGCAGCCAGGACCCCGGGAAAGAGACCCAGTACTTC.

In this sample, this clone turned up once. CDR3 in amino acids: CASSVARLAGPNEQFF. The CDR3 nucleotides are TGTGCCAGCTCAGTCGCCAGGCTAGCGGGCCCCAATGAGCAGTTCTTC. The genes are TRBV18 and TRBJ2-1; TRBD2 aligns across 8 bases. The germline V gene encodes CDR1 KGHSH and CDR2 LQKENI. The CDR3 contains 16 residues. Trimming at V came to 5 bases and at J to 6 bases, leaving 12 bases not matched to a gene. Complete variable domain (other parts from reference TRBV18 and TRBJ2-1): NAGVMQNPRHLVRRRGQEARLRCSPMKGHSHVYWYRQLPEEGLKFMVYLQKENIIDESGMPKERFSAEFPKEGPSILRIQQVVRGDSAAYFCASSVARLAGPNEQFFGPGTRLTVL.

The chain uses TRBV11-2 and TRBJ2-1; D is possibly TRBD2 (5 bases). The CDR3 runs 13 residues. Per the germline V gene, CDR1 is SGHAT and CDR2 is FQNNGV. Trimming pared 0 bases from V and 9 bases from J, leaving 9 bases between. The CDR3 DNA follows: TGTGCCAGCAGCTTAGATCGGGGAACTGAGCAGTTCTTC. Protein sequence: CASSLDRGTEQFF. Complete variable domain (other parts from reference TRBV11-2 and TRBJ2-1): EAGVAQSPRYKIIEKRQSVAFWCNPISGHATLYWYQQILGQGPKLLIQFQNNGVVDDSQLPKDRFSAERLKGVDSTLKIQPAKLEDSAVYLCASSLDRGTEQFFGPGTRLTVL.

This clone came up once. This rearrangement joins TRBV7-2 to TRBJ2-7; D gene uncertain. Deletions cut 0 bases from V and 7 bases from J, with 4 bases between. Germline lookup yields CDR1 SGHTA and CDR2 FQGNSA. The CDR3 sequence is 11 residues long. CDR3 DNA sequence: TGTGCCAGCAGCTTAGCGACAGAGCAGTACTTC. It is translated as CASSLATEQYF. The complete variable domain, with remaining parts taken from reference TRBV7-2 and TRBJ2-7, reads GAGVSQSPSNKVTEKGKDVELRCDPISGHTALYWYRQSLGQGLEFLIYFQGNSAPDKSGLPSDRFSAERTGGSVSTLTIQRTQQEDSAVYLCASSLATEQYFGPGTRLTVT.

The chain couples TRBV27 to TRBJ1-1; perhaps TRBD1 as D (5 bases). V lost 8 bases to trimming and J lost 4 bases, with 14 bases between them. This CDR3 is 13 amino acids long. Germline lookup yields CDR1 MNHEY and CDR2 SMNVEV (reference sequence). The CDR3 spells CASLQWGGTEAFF. CDR3 nucleotide sequence: TGTGCCAGCCTCCAGTGGGGGGGCACTGAAGCTTTCTTT.

The chain carries TRBV9 and TRBJ1-1, with 7 bases fitting TRBD1. Germline V gene lookup returns CDR1 SGDLS and CDR2 YYNGEE. The CDR3 length is 15 residues. J was trimmed by 1 base and V by 1 base; bases with no gene match: 4. CDR3 nucleotide sequence: TGTGCCAGCAGCGTATTGGGACAGTCGAACACTGAAGCTTTCTTT. Its translation is CASSVLGQSNTEAFF.

This sequence joins TRBV5-1 and TRBJ2-1, with TRBD2 identical over 9 bases. J lost 7 bases, V lost 2 bases, and 4 bases had no gene match. Germline V gene data show CDR1 as SGHRS and CDR2 as YFSETQ. This CDR3 spans 14 amino acids. CDR3 sequence: CASSFGTSNNEQFF. DNA of the CDR3: TGCGCCAGCAGCTTCGGGACTAGCAATAATGAGCAGTTCTTC.

The V and J genes are TRBV4-1 and TRBJ1-4; 8 bases agree with TRBD1. V lost 4 bases to trimming and J lost 5 bases; unmatched junction nucleotides: 3. The CDR3 length is 14 residues. Germline loops: CDR1 MGHRA, CDR2 YSYEKL. The CDR3 DNA sequence: TGCGCCAGCAGCCCGACAGGGGTGAATGAAAAACTGTTTTTT. As protein: CASSPTGVNEKLFF.

The gene calls are TRBV6-5 and TRBJ2-1, with 9 bases identical to TRBD2. There are 15 residues in the CDR3. In germline, CDR1 is MNHEY, CDR2 SVGAGI. J gave up 8 bases and V 11 bases, and 16 bases lay outside the gene matches. The CDR3 DNA follows: TGTGCCGCAAGCCGGGGAAGCGGGAGGAGGGATGAGCAGTTCTTC. Protein sequence: CAASRGSGRRDEQFF.

V usage is TRBV6-6 and J usage is TRBJ1-1, with D unclear. Germline V lookup: CDR1 MNHNY, CDR2 SVGAGI (reference sequence). Trimming took 8 bases from V and 3 from J, leaving 16 bases between them. The CDR3 sequence is 14 residues long. This CDR3 reads CASRVATRDTEAFF. In DNA form, the CDR3 reads TGTGCCAGCCGGGTGGCCACCCGGGACACTGAAGCTTTCTTT.

This clone was observed once. The chain combines TRBV14 with TRBJ2-5, with 8 bases identical to TRBD1. V lost 1 base, J lost 4 bases, and 11 bases stayed unmatched. The germline V gene encodes CDR1 SGHDN and CDR2 FVKESK. This CDR3 contains 17 residues. For the CDR3, the DNA is TGTGCCAGCAGCCAAGGATTAACAGGGGGTCGCGGAGAGACCCAGTACTTC. Translation: CASSQGLTGGRGETQYF.

J is TRBJ1-5 and V is TRBV5-5; D might be TRBD1 (6 bases). CDR1 and CDR2 (germline): SGHKS, YYEKEE (reference sequence). Trimming removed 4 bases at V and 3 bases at J, with 11 bases between. The CDR3 totals 14 residues. The CDR3 DNA is TGTGCCAGCAGCCGGACAGAGAACAATCAGCCCCAGCATTTT. Amino acids: CASSRTENNQPQHF.

The gene calls are TRBV12-5 and TRBJ1-1; TRBD1 might be the D (6 bases). This CDR3 is built from 14 residues. V lost 3 bases and J lost 0, with 8 bases in between. Per germline, CDR1 LGHNT and CDR2 FRNRAP. The CDR3 nucleotides are TGTGCTAGTGGTTTAGGGGGATTGAACACTGAAGCTTTCTTT. Translation: CASGLGGLNTEAFF.

The V and J genes are TRBV11-3 and TRBJ2-5; tentative D call: TRBD1 (5 bases). V dropped 6 bases and J dropped 3 bases, with 8 bases sitting between them. The germline CDR1 and CDR2 sequences are SGHNT and YENEEA. The length of the CDR3 is 12 residues. The CDR3 DNA is TGTGCCAGCAGGGGGCCCGAAGAGACCCAGTACTTC. Translating gives CASRGPEETQYF.

The chain couples TRBV28 to TRBJ1-4, with TRBD1 identical over 10 bases. CDR1 is MDHEN, CDR2 SYDVKM, per germline. The CDR3 spans 15 residues. V lost 5 bases and J lost 6; bases outside the gene matches: 6. CDR3 loop: CASSISGQGDEKLFF. The CDR3 coding sequence is TGTGCCAGCAGTATATCAGGACAGGGGGATGAAAAACTGTTTTTT.

The chain uses TRBV5-4 and TRBJ2-2; TRBD2 is a possible D gene (6 bases). CDR3 length: 13 amino acids. V lost 1 base and J 5 bases, leaving 6 bases between the germline ends. Germline V gene sequence: CDR1 SGHNT, CDR2 YYREEE (reference sequence). CDR3 protein: CASSLSGTGELFF. DNA of the CDR3: TGTGCCAGCAGCTTGAGCGGGACCGGGGAGCTGTTTTTT.

The genes are TRBV19 and TRBJ1-5; 9 positions match TRBD1. V trimming: 5 bases; J trimming: 6 bases; junction bases outside the gene matches: 8. Germline values: CDR1 LNHDA, CDR2 SQIVND (reference sequence). The CDR3 loop spans 15 amino acids. The CDR3 nucleotides are TGTGCCAGTAGTCCAAATTGGGACAGGGCTCAGCCCCAGCATTTT. Its protein product is CASSPNWDRAQPQHF.

The chain uses TRBV2 and TRBJ2-1; 10 bases fit TRBD2. The CDR3 length is 19 residues. V trimming: 1 base; J trimming: 0 bases; junction bases outside the gene matches: 9. CDR1 is SNHLY, CDR2 FYNNEI, per germline. In nucleotides, the CDR3 is TGTGCCAGCAGTGAAGTAGCGGGAGGCGACAGAAGCTCCTACAATGAGCAGTTCTTC. Translation gives CASSEVAGGDRSSYNEQFF.

This chain uses TRBV6-2 or TRBV6-3 with TRBJ2-2, with TRBD2 identical over 12 bases. J was trimmed by 2 bases and V by 2 bases; bases with no gene match: 9. CDR1 is MNHEY and CDR2 is SVGEGT in the germline V gene. This CDR3 has 19 residues. CDR3 DNA sequence: TGTGCCAGCAGTTACAATCTAGCGGGAGGGCCCTGCAACACCGGGGAGCTGTTTTTT. This translates into CASSYNLAGGPCNTGELFF.